The 16 T cell receptor beta chains below come from one sample, sequenced in a study of CD8 T cells in Susac syndrome. When the RNA was reverse transcribed, random hexamers were used with an input of about 0.5 to 1 ug. TCRdb itself ran the immunoSEQ multiplex PCR reads through MiXCR, one entry per CDR3 protein. The sample shows a few hundred thousand distinct CDR3 sequences, about 94% of them seen only once. The specimen sequenced was CD4+ T cells from PBMCs. Every receptor here comes from a human donor with Susac syndrome.

V gene TRBV5-1 combines with J gene TRBJ2-7, with 9 bases fitting TRBD1. CDR3 length equals 15 residues. The V segment lost 5 bases and the J segment 3 bases; nucleotides outside the gene matches: 9. Germline lookup yields CDR1 SGHRS and CDR2 YFSETQ. The DNA for the CDR3 is TGCGCCAGCAGTCAATCCGGGACAGGGTACTACGAGCAGTACTTC. Protein: CASSQSGTGYYEQYF.

This chain uses TRBV11-3 with TRBJ1-1; D is possibly TRBD1 (6 bases). The CDR3 has 15 amino acids. Germline values: CDR1 SGHNT, CDR2 YENEEA. Trimming pared 2 bases from V and 1 base from J, leaving 11 bases between. The CDR3 spells CASSLHATGNTEAFF. CDR3 nucleotides: TGTGCCAGCAGCTTACACGCGACAGGGAACACTGAAGCTTTCTTT.

This rearrangement joins TRBV29-1 to TRBJ1-2; TRBD1 matches 10 bases. Trimming cost V 6 bases and J 7 bases; bases outside gene matches: 8. There are 13 residues in the CDR3. Germline V gene sequence: CDR1 SQVTM, CDR2 ANQGSEA. The CDR3 DNA reads TGCAGCGTGGCAGACAGGGGGCAGGTTGGCTACACCTTC. This translates into CSVADRGQVGYTF.

As DNA, the CDR3 is TGTGCCAGCAGCCAATTGGATGGGGGTCTGAACACTGAAGCTTTCTTT. As protein: CASSQLDGGLNTEAFF. This chain joins TRBV3-1 and TRBJ1-1; TRBD1 is a possible D gene (5 bases). CDR3 length: 16 residues. The V gene's germline CDR1 is LGHDT and CDR2 YNNKEL (reference sequence). V gave up 2 bases and J gave up 0 bases, with 13 bases separating them. The whole variable domain, remainder taken from reference TRBV3-1 and TRBJ1-1, is DTAVSQTPKYLVTQMGNDKSIKCEQNLGHDTMYWYKQDSKKFLKIMFSYNNKELIINETVPNRFSPKSPDKAHLNLHINSLELGDSAVYFCASSQLDGGLNTEAFFGQGTRLTVV.

The chain has TRBV11-2 and TRBJ2-3; D remains unclear. Germline lookup yields CDR1 SGHAT and CDR2 FQNNGV. The V end lost 0 bases, the J end lost 10 bases, and 14 bases lay between the germline ends. The CDR3 totals 14 residues. As DNA, the CDR3 is TGTGCCAGCAGCTTAGATAACGGACCGTATGCGCAGTATTTT. Its protein product is CASSLDNGPYAQYF.

The chain links TRBV19 to TRBJ2-5; D not certain. Germline V CDR1 and CDR2: LNHDA, SQIVND (reference sequence). Trimming took off 5 bases at V and 3 bases at J, with 7 bases between the two ends. CDR3 length equals 12 residues. The CDR3 is CASSRAEETQYF. The CDR3 coding sequence is TGTGCCAGTAGTCGGGCAGAAGAGACCCAGTACTTC. Full variable domain (remainder filled in from reference TRBV19 and TRBJ2-5): DGGITQSPKYLFRKEGQNVTLSCEQNLNHDAMYWYRQDPGQGLRLIYYSQIVNDFQKGDIAEGYSVSREKKESFPLTVTSAQKNPTAFYLCASSRAEETQYFGPGTRLLVL.

This chain uses TRBV5-1 with TRBJ2-3, with D uncertain. The germline V gene has CDR1 SGHRS and CDR2 YFSETQ. The CDR3 is 13 amino acids. V was trimmed by 0 bases and J by 4 bases, leaving 6 bases between them. The CDR3 is CASSLVDPDTQYF. DNA of the CDR3: TGCGCCAGCAGCTTGGTAGACCCAGATACGCAGTATTTT.

V gene TRBV20-1 combines with J gene TRBJ2-7; the D gene could be TRBD1 or TRBD2 (5 bases each). Germline-derived CDR1 and CDR2 are DFQATT and SNEGSKA (reference sequence). The CDR3 extends over 13 amino acids. The ends were cut back, 2 bases at V and 4 bases at J, with 12 bases in the middle. The CDR3 sequence: CSARYGTKYEQYF. In DNA, the CDR3 is TGCAGTGCTAGATATGGGACGAAATACGAGCAGTACTTC.

The chain employs TRBV14 and TRBJ1-2; 7 bases match TRBD1. The CDR3 spans 15 residues. Losses at the gene ends were 1 base for V and 3 bases for J; bases not matched to a gene: 5. Germline V gene sequence: CDR1 SGHDN, CDR2 FVKESK. Here the CDR3 reads CASSQGRGFDYGYTF. CDR3 sequence (DNA): TGTGCCAGCAGCCAAGGCAGGGGGTTCGACTATGGCTACACCTTC.

The rearrangement joins TRBV5-4 to TRBJ2-3; the D call may be TRBD1 or TRBD2 (5 bases each). CDR1 and CDR2 (germline): SGHNT, YYREEE (reference sequence). V lost 3 bases and J 1 base, leaving 9 bases between the germline ends. The CDR3 extends over 14 amino acids. CDR3 nucleotide sequence: TGTGCCAGCAGCTGGGGACGGGGCACAGATACGCAGTATTTT. Its translation is CASSWGRGTDTQYF.

The chain carries TRBV7-3 and TRBJ2-3; 7 bases match TRBD1. CDR1 SGHTA and CDR2 FQGTGA come from the germline V gene. J was trimmed by 2 bases and V by 5 bases; bases with no gene match: 7. This CDR3 has 15 residues. CDR3 sequence: CASSARDRSTDTQYF. CDR3 DNA sequence: TGTGCCAGCAGCGCCCGGGACAGATCCACAGATACGCAGTATTTT.

The chain is built from TRBV6-1 and TRBJ1-1; D might be TRBD1 (5 bases). The V end lost 5 bases, the J end lost 5 bases, and 15 bases lay between the germline ends. Per the germline V gene, CDR1 is MNHNS and CDR2 is SASEGT. This CDR3 spans 14 amino acids. The CDR3 DNA reads TGTGCCAGCAGTATGAGCTGGGGGGGAACTGAAGCTTTCTTT. This sequence encodes CASSMSWGGTEAFF.

A few counts support this clonotype. The chain links TRBV7-9 to TRBJ1-6; 10 bases are shared with TRBD1. Germline values: CDR1 SEHNR, CDR2 FQNEAQ (reference sequence). CDR3 length: 15 amino acids. The J segment lost 5 bases and the V segment lost 5 bases, leaving 3 bases of the junction unmatched. CDR3 loop: CASSPGTGDNSPLHF. For the CDR3, the DNA is TGTGCCAGCAGCCCCGGGACAGGGGATAATTCACCCCTCCACTTT.

The rearrangement links TRBV28 to TRBJ1-2; D remains unclear. The CDR3 is made up of 12 amino acids. CDR1 is MDHEN, CDR2 SYDVKM, per germline. The V and J ends lost 5 bases and 7 bases respectively, with 11 bases between them. The CDR3 nucleotides read TGTGCCAGCAGTACTCGGACTAGTGGCTACACCTTC. This sequence encodes CASSTRTSGYTF.

J is TRBJ1-2 and V is TRBV29-1; TRBD1 aligns across 9 bases. CDR1 and CDR2 (germline): SQVTM, ANQGSEA. Trimming took 4 bases from V and 5 from J; bases not matched to a gene: 5. The CDR3 is made up of 13 amino acids. The chain's CDR3 is CSVVGGQGYGYTF. CDR3 bases: TGCAGCGTTGTTGGAGGACAGGGGTATGGCTACACCTTC.

The chain links TRBV9 to TRBJ1-2, with 7 bases matching TRBD1. CDR3 length: 16 amino acids. Germline-derived CDR1 and CDR2 are SGDLS and YYNGEE. V was pared by 2 bases and J by 1 base, with 8 bases of the junction left unmatched. CDR3 DNA: TGTGCCAGCAGCGTTGGAGGGGGCGGAGGTAACTATGGCTACACCTTC. Protein sequence: CASSVGGGGGNYGYTF.